Presented here are 27 T cell receptor beta chains from one specimen sequenced in a study of CD8 T cells in ankylosing spondylitis. TCRdb redid the calling of the 5' RACE reads with MiXCR, one entry per CDR3 protein. The sample lists just over 350,000 distinct CDR3 sequences, more than 20% seen once, with approximately 14% in the top ten. Specimen: blood, either unsorted or a sorted T cell fraction (not recorded which). Receptors originate from a male donor with ankylosing spondylitis or in good health (not recorded which).

The genes are TRBV12-3 or TRBV12-4 and TRBJ2-5; the D call may be TRBD1 or TRBD2 (6 bases each). Trimming removed 2 bases at V and 1 base at J, with 11 bases between. CDR3 length: 15 residues. Here the CDR3 reads CASSLLGGLQETQYF. CDR3 nucleotides: TGTGCCAGCAGTTTACTTGGGGGGCTCCAAGAGACCCAGTACTTC.

This clonotype has more than one count but fewer than ten. The genes are TRBV20-1 and TRBJ2-1; possible D gene TRBD1, 5 bases. The CDR3 sequence is 16 residues long. Germline V lookup: CDR1 DFQATT, CDR2 SNEGSKA (reference sequence). Deletions cut 3 bases from V and 7 bases from J, with 22 bases between. The DNA for the CDR3 is TGCAGTGCTAGGGGTTTGTCCAGAAAAGCAGGGAATGAGCAGTTCTTC. Its protein product is CSARGLSRKAGNEQFF.

This clonotype was detected only a few times. The chain employs TRBV29-1 and TRBJ2-7, with no clear D. Trimming took off 5 bases at V and 3 bases at J, with 5 bases between the two ends. The CDR3 runs to 10 residues. Germline CDR1 reads SQVTM; CDR2 reads ANQGSEA. Here the CDR3 reads CSVWDYEQYF. For the CDR3, the DNA is TGCAGCGTTTGGGACTACGAGCAGTACTTC.

The chain joins TRBV2 to TRBJ2-3; 7 nucleotides match TRBD2. J gave up 1 base and V 5 bases, and 6 bases lay outside the gene matches. The germline V gene has CDR1 SNHLY and CDR2 FYNNEI. The CDR3 has 15 amino acids. CDR3 residues: CASSRTSSGTDTQYF. CDR3 coding DNA: TGTGCCAGCAGTCGGACTAGTTCTGGCACAGATACGCAGTATTTT.

This chain connects TRBV12-3 or TRBV12-4 to TRBJ2-5; 9 bases are a match to TRBD1. This CDR3 spans 16 amino acids. V was pared by 2 bases and J by 4 bases, with 8 bases of the junction left unmatched. The CDR3 protein is CASSLRGQGRPETQYF. CDR3 bases: TGTGCCAGCAGTTTACGGGGACAGGGTCGTCCAGAGACCCAGTACTTC.

The genes are TRBV19 and TRBJ1-1; the D gene is possibly TRBD1 (5 bases). CDR1 is LNHDA, CDR2 SQIVND, per germline (reference sequence). Trimming left V 5 bases short and J 6 bases short, with 13 bases between. The CDR3 covers 13 residues. The CDR3 protein is CASSYQGVAEAFF. CDR3 DNA sequence: TGTGCCAGTAGTTACCAGGGTGTGGCTGAAGCTTTCTTT.

The chain is built from TRBV11-2 and TRBJ2-7, with 7 nucleotides matching TRBD2. The CDR3 extends over 15 amino acids. Germline CDR1 SGHAT, CDR2 FQNNGV. The ends lost 4 bases at V and 2 bases at J; junction bases unmatched: 8. The CDR3 region is CASSSGLVIPYEQYF. Written as DNA, the CDR3 is TGTGCCAGCAGCTCCGGACTAGTGATTCCCTACGAGCAGTACTTC.

The rearrangement links TRBV12-3 or TRBV12-4 to TRBJ2-1; D is unclear. This CDR3 contains 13 residues. The V gene lost 5 bases and the J gene lost 2 bases, with 7 bases spanning the gap. The CDR3 nucleotides are TGTGCCAGCAGTCCAGAGCCCTACAATGAGCAGTTCTTC. Encoded protein: CASSPEPYNEQFF.

This clonotype was observed a few times. CDR3: CAISESAVSEQYF. The DNA for the CDR3 is TGTGCCATCAGTGAGTCGGCAGTTTCCGAGCAGTACTTC. The chain employs TRBV10-3 and TRBJ2-7; D unclear. CDR1 and CDR2 (germline): ENHRY, SYGVKD. CDR3 length equals 13 residues. V gave up 0 bases and J gave up 6 bases, with 9 bases separating them.

This clonotype has only a few counts. This chain uses TRBV28 with TRBJ2-7; TRBD2 matches at 7 bases. CDR3 size: 14 residues. Germline assignment: CDR1 MDHEN and CDR2 SYDVKM. Trimming removed 7 bases from V and 3 bases from J; junction bases left unmatched: 9. The CDR3 sequence: CASTPSGELYEQYF. The CDR3 DNA reads as TGTGCCAGCACACCCAGCGGGGAGCTCTACGAGCAGTACTTC.

In this sample, this clonotype turned up a few times. The CDR3 coding sequence is TGTGCCAGCAGCTCCTACAGGGCGCCCGCGTGGGAGACCCAGTACTTC. Translation gives CASSSYRAPAWETQYF. The V call is TRBV7-8, the J call TRBJ2-5, with a weak D call TRBD1 (6 bases). Germline loops: CDR1 SGHVS, CDR2 FQNEAQ. V lost 4 bases and J lost 5, with 20 bases in between. The CDR3 runs 16 residues. Based on the CDR3 plus reference TRBV7-8 and TRBJ2-5, the full variable domain is GAGVSQSPRYKVAKRGQDVALRCDPISGHVSLFWYQQALGQGPEFLTYFQNEAQLDKSGLPSDRFFAERPEGSVSTLKIQRTQQEDSAVYLCASSSYRAPAWETQYFGPGTRLLVL.

This clonotype was seen a few times. This chain connects TRBV20-1 to TRBJ2-7, with 7 nucleotides matching TRBD1. CDR3 length: 14 residues. The V gene end was trimmed by 3 bases and the J gene end by 2 bases; junction bases not matched to a gene: 7. From germline, CDR1 is DFQATT and CDR2 SNEGSKA (reference sequence). The CDR3 DNA sequence: TGCAGTGCTAGTACAGGGGTAGTCACCTACGAGCAGTACTTC. It encodes CSASTGVVTYEQYF.

The rearrangement joins TRBV6-5 to TRBJ1-2; tentatively, D is TRBD1 (5 bases). This CDR3 has 14 residues. V shed 4 bases and J shed 4 bases, with 13 bases lying between them. In germline, CDR1 is MNHEY, CDR2 SVGAGI. In nucleotides, the CDR3 is TGTGCCAGCAGTTTGTCGCCAGGGCCCTATGGCTACACCTTC. Translated, it gives CASSLSPGPYGYTF.

This clonotype was detected only a few times. This rearrangement joins TRBV12-3 or TRBV12-4 to TRBJ2-7, with 12 bases lining up with TRBD1. Unmatched junction bases numbered 10, after V lost 4 bases and J lost 6 bases. There are 16 residues in the CDR3. The CDR3 sequence: CASSWGQGALRSEQYF. CDR3 bases: TGTGCCAGCAGTTGGGGACAGGGGGCGCTGAGGTCCGAGCAGTACTTC.

This clonotype was observed at least ten times. This chain uses TRBV12-3 or TRBV12-4 with TRBJ2-5; TRBD2 might be the D (6 bases). The CDR3 runs to 13 residues. This CDR3 reads CATRRPLGGDLYF. CDR3 nucleotides: TGTGCTACACGCCGACCCCTGGGGGGAGATTTATACTTC.

The chain couples TRBV25-1 to TRBJ2-7; D uncertain. The CDR3 contains 12 residues. CDR1 is MGHDK, CDR2 SYGVNS, per germline. Trimming pared 6 bases from V and 2 bases from J, leaving 8 bases between. In DNA form, the CDR3 reads TGTGCCAGCAGCGGCAGTACCTACGAGCAGTACTTC. Its translation is CASSGSTYEQYF.

This clonotype was counted between two and nine times. This chain joins TRBV12-3 or TRBV12-4 and TRBJ2-7; D unresolved. The CDR3 loop spans 13 amino acids. Trimming cost V 8 bases and J 3 bases, with 14 bases left between them. CDR3 bases: TGTGCCAGCGGGGTCGGAGTCTTCTACGAGCAGTACTTC. Its protein is CASGVGVFYEQYF.

J is TRBJ2-5 and V is TRBV12-3 or TRBV12-4, with a tentative D call TRBD2 (6 bases). V shed 4 bases and J shed 3 bases, with 15 bases lying between them. This CDR3 comprises 15 residues. CDR3 bases: TGTGCCAGCAGTTCGTCGAGGGAGGAGGAAGAGACCCAGTACTTC. Its translation: CASSSSREEEETQYF.

This clonotype was found a few times. This chain uses TRBV7-9 with TRBJ2-7, with TRBD2 as a possible D gene (6 bases). This CDR3 has 16 amino acids. The germline gives CDR1 SEHNR, CDR2 FQNEAQ (reference sequence). Trimming left V 5 bases short and J 1 base short, with 18 bases between. The CDR3 bases are TGTGCCAGCAGCGTGACTCGGGAGTTTTCATCCTACGAGCAGTACTTC. This sequence encodes CASSVTREFSSYEQYF.

V is TRBV5-6 and J is TRBJ2-3, with D possibly TRBD2 on 5 matching bases. Per the germline V gene, CDR1 is SGHDT and CDR2 is YYEEEE. The CDR3 has 15 amino acids. Trimming removed 6 bases from V and 2 bases from J, with 16 bases in between. CDR3 in DNA: TGTGCCAGCAATCCCAGGAGGAGCTCCACAGATACGCAGTATTTT. Translation: CASNPRRSSTDTQYF.

The chain has TRBV25-1 and TRBJ2-5; 14 bases align to TRBD2. After removal of 3 bases from V and 4 bases from J, the junction contained 10 bases not matched to a gene. The CDR3 runs 18 residues. Per the germline V gene, CDR1 is MGHDK and CDR2 is SYGVNS. CDR3 in amino acids: CASSEGWTSGGHGETQYF. The CDR3 DNA reads as TGTGCCAGCAGTGAGGGTTGGACTAGCGGGGGGCATGGAGAGACCCAGTACTTC.

This chain uses TRBV4-1 with TRBJ2-1; TRBD2 matches 7 bases. The V gene's germline CDR1 is MGHRA and CDR2 YSYEKL. The CDR3 covers 17 residues. Germline trimming cut 0 bases from V and 4 bases from J; bases unmatched to any gene: 9. In DNA, the CDR3 is TGCGCCAGCAGCCAAGATCAGGAGCGGGGTGAATACAATGAGCAGTTCTTC. The encoded protein is CASSQDQERGEYNEQFF.

The chain is built from TRBV9 and TRBJ1-6; possibly TRBD1 for D (5 bases). V lost 4 bases and J lost 9, with 20 bases in between. Germline V CDR1 and CDR2: SGDLS, YYNGEE. The CDR3 runs to 16 residues. The CDR3 DNA follows: TGTGCCAGCAGCCCGAGCGGGGGTGGTTCTGGTTCACCCCTCCACTTT. Protein product: CASSPSGGGSGSPLHF.

As regards this clonotype: One end of the junction does not line up with germline, which may come from a read error. The chain employs TRBV27 and TRBJ2-4; 10 bases are shared with TRBD2. There are 12 residues in the CDR3. Germline CDR1 MNHEY, CDR2 SMNVEV (reference sequence). CDR3 nucleotides: TGTGCCAGCTGCCAGCGGGGGGGTAATTTGCACTTC. It yields the protein CASCQRGGNLHF.

The chain joins TRBV5-1 to TRBJ2-1; tentatively, D is TRBD1 (6 bases). With 2 bases removed from V and 6 bases from J, the gap between germline ends came to 15 bases. Germline assignment: CDR1 SGHRS and CDR2 YFSETQ. This CDR3 is 15 amino acids long. In nucleotides, the CDR3 is TGCGCCAGCAGCTTTTGGGCAGGGGCCCCCAATGAGCAGTTCTTC. Residues: CASSFWAGAPNEQFF. The entire variable domain, with the rest obtained from reference TRBV5-1 and TRBJ2-1, is as follows: KAGVTQTPRYLIKTRGQQVTLSCSPISGHRSVSWYQQTPGQGLQFLFEYFSETQRNKGNFPGRFSGRQFSNSRSEMNVSTLELGDSALYLCASSFWAGAPNEQFFGPGTRLTVL.

This clonotype was counted between two and nine times. The chain employs TRBV20-1 and TRBJ2-3; maybe TRBD2 (5 bases). The CDR3 extends over 17 amino acids. Germline V gene data show CDR1 as DFQATT and CDR2 as SNEGSKA (reference sequence). V lost 0 bases, J lost 3 bases, and 19 bases lay in between. This CDR3 reads CSARDLRVQARTDTQYF. CDR3 DNA: TGCAGTGCTAGAGATTTGAGGGTGCAGGCGAGGACAGATACGCAGTATTTT.

The CDR3 sequence: CASSDWRVRTDTQYF. CDR3 in DNA: TGTGCCAGCAGTGACTGGCGGGTGCGCACAGATACGCAGTATTTT. The chain uses TRBV2 and TRBJ2-3; possibly TRBD2 for D (5 bases). Germline values: CDR1 SNHLY, CDR2 FYNNEI. The CDR3 contains 15 residues. Trimming stripped 3 bases from V and 1 base from J, with 11 bases between.